Listed below are T cell receptor beta chains from one sample, sequenced in a study of control samples from healthy donors and cancer patients. Clones were read by immunoSEQ multiplex PCR, and TCRdb kept only the in-frame ones, dropping some. The table shows about 79,000 clones, with over 85% occurring only once. Material for sequencing was PBMCs. These receptor sequences come from a woman aged 40 to 50 with lung cancer. Each CDR3 is given with its conserved first and last residue. Each record gives: V gene, D gene, clone size, J gene, CDR3 protein, CDR3 DNA. A D gene is named only where the DNA matches it firmly. Clone size, where shown, is once, few, many, or a class for clones that have expanded.

>TRBV7-6|-|-|TRBJ1-3
CASRQGGGNTIYF
TGTGCCAGCCGGCAAGGGGGAGGAAACACCATATATTTT
>TRBV3-1/TRBV3-2|TRBD1|few|TRBJ1-1
CASSQAASGTEAFF
TGTGCCAGCAGCCAAGCTGCATCCGGGACAGAGGCTTTCTTT
>TRBV18|-|-|TRBJ1-5
CASLDGSTSEPQHF
TGTGCCAGCCTCGACGGAAGTACTTCAGAGCCCCAGCATTTT
>TRBV5-1|-|-|TRBJ1-3
CASSLDKQGKSGNTIYF
TGCGCCAGCAGCTTGGATAAGCAGGGCAAGTCTGGAAACACCATATATTTT
>TRBV4-1|-|-|TRBJ1-2
CASSFLRSAGEGYTF
TGCGCCAGCAGTTTCCTCAGGTCTGCCGGGGAGGGCTACACCTTC
>TRBV28|-|-|TRBJ2-7
CASSLSLGDEQYF
TGTGCCAGCAGTTTATCTCTAGGCGACGAGCAGTACTTC
>TRBV6-4|-|-|TRBJ2-2
CASSEAPTGELFF
TGTGCCAGCAGTGAGGCCCCAACCGGGGAGCTGTTTTTT
>TRBV15|-|-|TRBJ1-2
CATSRDSGRLGGYTF
TGTGCCACCAGCAGGGACTCGGGCAGGTTGGGTGGCTACACCTTC
>TRBV28|TRBD1|-|TRBJ1-5
CASSGSPGTGNQPQHF
TGTGCCAGCAGTGGATCCCCCGGGACAGGGAATCAGCCCCAGCATTTT
>TRBV18|-|-|TRBJ2-5
CASSPSVGGETQYF
TGTGCCAGCTCACCGAGCGTGGGTGGTGAGACCCAGTACTTC